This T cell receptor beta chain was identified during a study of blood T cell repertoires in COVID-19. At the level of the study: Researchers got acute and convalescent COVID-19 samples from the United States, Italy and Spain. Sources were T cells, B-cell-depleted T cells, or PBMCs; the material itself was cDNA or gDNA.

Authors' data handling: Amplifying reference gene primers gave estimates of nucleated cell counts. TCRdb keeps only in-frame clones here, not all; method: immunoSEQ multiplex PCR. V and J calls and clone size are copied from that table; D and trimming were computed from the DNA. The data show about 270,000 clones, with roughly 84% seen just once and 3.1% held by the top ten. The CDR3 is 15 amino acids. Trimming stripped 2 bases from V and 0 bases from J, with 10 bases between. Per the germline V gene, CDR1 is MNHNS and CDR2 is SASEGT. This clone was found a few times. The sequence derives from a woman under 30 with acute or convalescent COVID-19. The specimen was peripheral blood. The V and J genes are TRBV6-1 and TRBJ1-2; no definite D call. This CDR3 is CASSELSGPNYGYTF. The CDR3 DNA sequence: TGTGCCAGCAGTGAACTTTCAGGCCCTAACTATGGCTACACCTTC.